This TCR beta chain originates from a study of siplizumab effects on memory and regulatory T cells. CDR1 is MDHEN, CDR2 SYDVKM, per germline. CDR3 length equals 14 residues. J gave up 7 bases and V 8 bases, and 10 bases lay outside the gene matches. Assays covered roughly 100,000 TCR templates per sample. The assay was immunoSEQ multiplex PCR, and TCRdb's table has in-frame clones only and misses some. Of 95,000 to 130,000 clones listed, around 94% were seen once; the top ten hold 1.5% to 2%. This clone was counted only a few times. This TCR came from a human donor in good health. The sample comprised non-Treg CD4+ T cells sorted from blood. The chain uses TRBV28 and TRBJ1-2, with 10 bases that match TRBD1. The CDR3 DNA reads as TGTGCCAGCCATCTTCCGGGACAGGGGTTTGGCTACACCTTC. This sequence encodes CASHLPGQGFGYTF.